This record covers a single T cell receptor (beta chain). Antigen unknown. The entry originates in a study of PD-1 blockade in classical Hodgkin lymphoma. As for the study in general: The nivolumab dose that patients received was 3 mg/kg, given intravenously every 2 weeks.

General study results and limits: Significant TCR diversity gains by C4D1 occurred in CD4+ but not CD8+ cells. Newly diagnosed patients had baseline TCR diversity that was reportedly lower than that of healthy donors.

Assay: immunoSEQ multiplex PCR; the TCRdb copy retains only in-frame clones and omits some. The data show about 150,000 clones, around 84% seen once. After autologous stem cell transplantation all patients relapsed, and prior brentuximab vedotin exposure differed between cohorts. The patients, who had relapsed/refractory classical Hodgkin lymphoma, achieved best responses of complete response, partial response or progressive disease. This CDR3 has 15 amino acids. Germline CDR1 is SGHRS and CDR2 is YFSETQ. J gave up 4 bases and V 4 bases, and 6 bases lay outside the gene matches. The material sequenced was peripheral blood mononuclear cells (PBMCs), taken before the second cycle of nivolumab. The TCR was taken from a human donor with classical Hodgkin lymphoma. This sequence joins TRBV5-1 and TRBJ1-5, with 9 bases aligning to TRBD1. The CDR3 DNA is TGCGCCAGCAGCCCGGACAGGGGAATGAATCAGCCCCAGCATTTT. As protein: CASSPDRGMNQPQHF.